The 8 T cell receptor beta chains presented below share a single source sample, sequenced in a study of blood T cell repertoires in COVID-19 (dated by TCRdb to about 2020). Libraries came from the immunoSEQ multiplex PCR assay. Not all clones reach the TCRdb copy of this immuneACCESS table, which keeps in-frame sequences only. Checked studies attribute under half of the gap to unresolved V genes and leave the rest unexplained. Across this sample there are 150,000 to 200,000 clones, with about four fifths seen only once. Of the sample, more than 9.5% falls within the top ten clones. The sequencing sample was made of PBMCs or T cells enriched from blood (not recorded which). The origin of the receptors is a middle-aged man who had recovered from COVID-19.

This clone has just a few counts. The chain links TRBV19 to TRBJ2-7, with 7 bases lining up with TRBD1. With V trimmed by 2 bases and J by 2 bases, 3 bases remained unmatched. Germline assignment: CDR1 LNHDA and CDR2 SQIVND (reference sequence). This CDR3 region has 14 residues. This CDR3 reads CASSIQQGAYEQYF. As DNA, the CDR3 is TGTGCCAGTAGTATACAGCAGGGGGCCTACGAGCAGTACTTC.

The chain recombines TRBV6-5 with TRBJ2-4; TRBD1 matches at 10 bases. The junction had 5 bases not matched to a gene; V was cut back by 5 bases and J by 7 bases. The CDR3 extends over 14 amino acids. In germline, CDR1 is MNHEY, CDR2 SVGAGI. The CDR3 spells CASSTGQGSNIQYF. CDR3 nucleotides: TGTGCCAGCAGTACGGGACAGGGGAGTAACATTCAGTACTTC.

A single count supports this clone. This rearrangement joins TRBV18 to TRBJ1-1, with 9 bases fitting TRBD1. The V and J ends lost 4 bases and 5 bases, in that order; junction bases with no gene match: 5. This CDR3 has 14 residues. Germline CDR1 KGHSH, CDR2 LQKENI. The CDR3, as DNA: TGTGCCAGCTCACAAACAGGGGGCGAAACTGAAGCTTTCTTT. Translating gives CASSQTGGETEAFF. The full variable domain, with the rest looked up from reference TRBV18 and TRBJ1-1, is NAGVMQNPRHLVRRRGQEARLRCSPMKGHSHVYWYRQLPEEGLKFMVYLQKENIIDESGMPKERFSAEFPKEGPSILRIQQVVRGDSAAYFCASSQTGGETEAFFGQGTRLTVV.

The J gene is TRBJ2-3, the V gene TRBV27; 16 bases agree with TRBD2. The V gene end was trimmed by 5 bases and the J gene end by 6 bases; junction bases not matched to a gene: 8. Per germline, CDR1 MNHEY and CDR2 SMNVEV (reference sequence). This CDR3 comprises 17 residues. CDR3 in DNA: TGTGCCAGCAGTCCGGGACTAGCGGGAGGGCCGTGGGATACGCAGTATTTT. As protein: CASSPGLAGGPWDTQYF.

This chain connects TRBV24-1 to TRBJ2-3; a possible D gene is TRBD2 (10 bases). The V gene lost 7 bases and the J gene lost 4 bases, with 35 bases spanning the gap. CDR1 is KGHDR and CDR2 is SFDVKD in the germline V gene. The CDR3 has 21 amino acids. CDR3 nucleotides: TGTGCCACCAGCACGCCGCCCGGGACAGGGATACTAGCGGGATCCCCAGATACGCAGTATTTT. Translating it yields CATSTPPGTGILAGSPDTQYF.

This clone was seen only once. This chain uses TRBV3-1 (or the pseudogene TRBV3-2) with TRBJ2-7, with D unclear. Germline V CDR1 and CDR2: LGHDT, YNNKEL (reference sequence). V was pared by 4 bases and J by 1 base, with 14 bases between. This CDR3 contains 15 residues. The CDR3 sequence: CASSPVHRTSYEQYF. Here the CDR3 DNA reads TGTGCCAGCAGCCCGGTCCACCGAACTTCCTACGAGCAGTACTTC.

V gene TRBV19 combines with J gene TRBJ2-3; 8 bases line up with TRBD2. Germline V CDR1 and CDR2: LNHDA, SQIVND (reference sequence). Trimming cost V 3 bases and J 4 bases; bases outside gene matches: 9. The CDR3 sequence is 16 residues long. For the CDR3, the DNA is TGTGCCAGTAGTATTGGTGGCGGGGGGCCGCCAGATACGCAGTATTTT. Protein product: CASSIGGGGPPDTQYF.

This sequence joins TRBV28 and TRBJ2-5; tentatively, D is TRBD1 (6 bases). The V end was cut by 3 bases, the J end by 1 base, with 15 bases between. This CDR3 spans 16 amino acids. Germline V gene sequence: CDR1 MDHEN, CDR2 SYDVKM. The CDR3 region is CASSFRIGQTQETQYF. The CDR3 DNA reads TGTGCCAGCAGTTTTCGTATCGGACAGACCCAAGAGACCCAGTACTTC.